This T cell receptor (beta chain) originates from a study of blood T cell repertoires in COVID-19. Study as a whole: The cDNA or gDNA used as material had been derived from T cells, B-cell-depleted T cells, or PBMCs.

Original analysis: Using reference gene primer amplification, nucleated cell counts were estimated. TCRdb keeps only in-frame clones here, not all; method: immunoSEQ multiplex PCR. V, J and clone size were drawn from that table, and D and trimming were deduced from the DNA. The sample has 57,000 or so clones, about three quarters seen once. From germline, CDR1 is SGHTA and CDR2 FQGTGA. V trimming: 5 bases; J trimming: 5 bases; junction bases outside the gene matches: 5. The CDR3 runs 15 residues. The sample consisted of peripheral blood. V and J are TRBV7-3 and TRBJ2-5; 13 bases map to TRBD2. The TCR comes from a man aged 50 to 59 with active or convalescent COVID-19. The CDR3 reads CASSEGLAGVETQYF. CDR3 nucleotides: TGTGCCAGCAGCGAAGGACTAGCGGGAGTGGAGACCCAGTACTTC.